This is a list of T cell receptor beta chains from one sample in a study of long-term antiretroviral therapy in people with HIV. Only in-frame clones appear in the TCRdb table, and some are missing; sequencing was by immunoSEQ multiplex PCR. The data hold some 33,000 clones, with over 75% observed a single time. This sample comprised unsorted PBMCs, obtained 0.6 years after starting antiretroviral therapy. The receptors were gathered from a man aged 18 to 29 with HIV. Both conserved end residues are part of each CDR3. D genes are given only for firm matches. Rows may omit the clone size; those that give it use once, few, many or a size class.

clone size	V gene	CDR3 length	J gene	D gene	CDR3 DNA	CDR3 protein
NA	TRBV5-5	13	TRBJ2-1	TRBD2	TGTGCCAGCAGCTTGGCCGTCGCGGGAGGTCTGTTCTTC	CASSLAVAGGLFF
NA	TRBV18	10	TRBJ1-1	NA	TGTGCCAGCTCAGGCACTGAAGCTTTCTTT	CASSGTEAFF
once	TRBV29-1	14	TRBJ2-7	NA	TGCAGCGTTGGGGGAACAAGACAAACCTACGAGCAGTACTTC	CSVGGTRQTYEQYF
NA	TRBV28	14	TRBJ1-2	NA	TGTGCCAGCAGTTTACAGGGCTGGAACTATGGCTACACCTTC	CASSLQGWNYGYTF
few	TRBV10-3	12	TRBJ1-2	NA	TGTGCCATCAGTCTGGACGGCTATGGCTACACCTTC	CAISLDGYGYTF
NA	TRBV15	15	TRBJ2-1	NA	TGTGCCACCAGCACCGGGCGGGACCTGTACAATGAGCAGTTCTTC	CATSTGRDLYNEQFF
NA	TRBV9	15	TRBJ2-1	NA	TGTGCCAGCAGCCCATTTAGGGAGGGGGAGAATGAGCAGTTCTTC	CASSPFREGENEQFF
NA	TRBV27	17	TRBJ2-6	NA	TGTGCCAGCCGCCGGGACACTGCCTACTCTGGGGCCAACGTCCTGACTTTC	CASRRDTAYSGANVLTF
NA	TRBV14	16	TRBJ2-3	NA	TGTGCCAGCAGCCAAAACCTCCTAGGGGGGCCAGATACGCAGTATTTT	CASSQNLLGGPDTQYF
NA	TRBV27	13	TRBJ2-7	NA	TGTGCCAGCAGTTTATCGAATGGCGGGGAGCAGTACTTC	CASSLSNGGEQYF
few	TRBV5-1	15	TRBJ2-3	TRBD2	TGCGCCAGCAAGGGACTAGCGGGAGGTACAGATACGCAGTATTTT	CASKGLAGGTDTQYF
NA	TRBV14	14	TRBJ1-1	NA	TGTGCCAGCAGCCCCCTTGGATCGAACACTGAAGCTTTCTTT	CASSPLGSNTEAFF
NA	TRBV7-2	15	TRBJ2-2	TRBD2	TGTGCCAGCAGCCCGTCTAGCGGATACACCGGGGAGCTGTTTTTT	CASSPSSGYTGELFF
NA	TRBV7-7	13	TRBJ2-2	NA	TGTGCCAGCAGCTGGACGAACACCGGGGAGCTGTTTTTT	CASSWTNTGELFF
NA	TRBV18	17	TRBJ2-3	TRBD2	TGTGCCAGCTCACTCGATCGACTAGCGGGAGTAGCAGATACGCAGTATTTT	CASSLDRLAGVADTQYF
NA	TRBV5-1	15	TRBJ2-1	TRBD2	TGCGCCAGCAGCTTCACTAGCGGGAGTTACAATGAGCAGTTCTTC	CASSFTSGSYNEQFF
NA	TRBV19	11	TRBJ1-2	NA	TGTGCCAGTAGGACTAACTATGGCTACACCTTC	CASRTNYGYTF
NA	TRBV18	15	TRBJ2-1	NA	TGTGCCAGCTCAAGTGTGATCAGCTCCTACAATGAGCAGTTCTTC	CASSSVISSYNEQFF
NA	TRBV14	16	TRBJ2-5	NA	TGTGCCAGCAGCCAGGGCCCAGGGTCGGTCCAAGAGACCCAGTACTTC	CASSQGPGSVQETQYF
NA	TRBV14	18	TRBJ2-2	TRBD1	TGTGCCAGCAGCCAAGTGCTCCGACAGGGTGGAAACACCGGGGAGCTGTTTTTT	CASSQVLRQGGNTGELFF
NA	TRBV6-5	15	TRBJ1-1	NA	TGTGCCAGCATCGAGGAAGGAGGTAGCAACACTGAAGCTTTCTTT	CASIEEGGSNTEAFF
NA	TRBV28	13	TRBJ1-2	NA	TGTGCCATCAACTCCGGGACGTCCTATGGCTACACCTTC	CAINSGTSYGYTF
NA	TRBV5-6	14	TRBJ2-1	NA	TGTGCCAGCAGCTTGAGTAGCCCCTACAATGAGCAGTTCTTC	CASSLSSPYNEQFF
few	TRBV7-2	14	TRBJ2-1	TRBD2	TGTGCCAGCAGCGAATACGGGACTAACAATGAGCAGTTCTTC	CASSEYGTNNEQFF
NA	TRBV19	15	TRBJ2-5	NA	TGTGCCAGTAGCAGTATAGGTCGACAGGAAGAGACCCAGTACTTC	CASSSIGRQEETQYF
NA	TRBV7-2	14	TRBJ2-1	TRBD2	TGTGCCAGCAGCCCGGGGGGAGGGCAGGGTGAGCAGTTCTTC	CASSPGGGQGEQFF
NA	TRBV2	15	TRBJ1-5	TRBD1	TGTGCCAGCAGCCTGACAGGGTATAGCAATCAGCCCCAGCATTTT	CASSLTGYSNQPQHF
NA	TRBV29-1	13	TRBJ1-1	NA	TGCAGCGTTTCCTTGTCCTCCGCCGGGGGAGCTTTCTTT	CSVSLSSAGGAFF
NA	TRBV4-3	15	TRBJ1-1	TRBD1	TGCGCCAGCAGCCCCAGGGGGAATATGAACACTGAAGCTTTCTTT	CASSPRGNMNTEAFF
NA	TRBV7-9	17	TRBJ2-7	TRBD2	TGTGCCAGCAGCTTAAACGCGGGAGGGGGAAGTACGTACGAGCAGTACTTC	CASSLNAGGGSTYEQYF
NA	TRBV7-2	15	TRBJ1-5	TRBD1	TGTGCCAGCAGCTCGAGGGGGCAAAGCAATCAGCCCCAGCATTTT	CASSSRGQSNQPQHF
NA	TRBV4-1	14	TRBJ2-7	TRBD1	TGCGCCAGCAGCTTAACCGGGACAGACTACGAGCAGTACTTC	CASSLTGTDYEQYF
NA	TRBV9	14	TRBJ2-4	NA	TGTGCCAGCAGCCTAGGGGTTAGGGAAAACATTCAGTACTTC	CASSLGVRENIQYF
NA	TRBV7-9	14	TRBJ2-7	NA	TGTGCCAGCAGCTTAGCAGGGGCCGGGATTTCACAGTACTTC	CASSLAGAGISQYF
NA	TRBV25-1	13	TRBJ2-7	NA	TGTGCCAGCAGCCCCGGGACTCCCTACGAGCAGTACTTC	CASSPGTPYEQYF
NA	TRBV5-4	12	TRBJ2-1	TRBD2	TGTGCCAGCAGCATCGGACTAGCGCGGCAGTTCTTC	CASSIGLARQFF
NA	TRBV27	16	TRBJ1-5	NA	TGTGCCAGCAGCCCCTTGGGCAGGGAGGTCAATCAGCCCCAGCATTTT	CASSPLGREVNQPQHF
NA	TRBV5-1	14	TRBJ2-2	TRBD1	TGCGCCTCGAACCGGGACAGCGAAACCGGGGAGCTGTTTTTT	CASNRDSETGELFF
few	TRBV6-5	13	TRBJ1-5	NA	TGTGCCAGCAGTTACCGGGGGAATCAGCCCCAGCATTTT	CASSYRGNQPQHF
NA	TRBV5-4	15	TRBJ2-1	NA	TGTGCCAGCAGAGAAGAGAGGCCCCCCTACAATGAGCAGTTCTTC	CASREERPPYNEQFF
NA	TRBV25-1	14	TRBJ1-2	TRBD1	TGTGCCAGCAGTGTCGGGACAGGGGCTTATGGCTACACCTTC	CASSVGTGAYGYTF
NA	TRBV7-2	18	TRBJ2-2	NA	TGTGCCAGCAGCCCCCTCGGAGGCGGGACCACCGGAACCGGGGAGCTGTTTTTT	CASSPLGGGTTGTGELFF
NA	TRBV18	14	TRBJ1-4	TRBD1	TGTGCCAGCTCACCAGGGACAGGGTACGAAAAACTGTTTTTT	CASSPGTGYEKLFF
NA	TRBV6-5	12	TRBJ2-5	NA	TGTGCCAGCAGACTAGCCCAAGAGACCCAGTACTTC	CASRLAQETQYF
NA	TRBV5-5	15	TRBJ2-7	NA	TGTGCCAGCAGCTTTTCCCCAGCCCACACCTACGAGCAGTACTTC	CASSFSPAHTYEQYF
NA	TRBV2	12	TRBJ2-7	NA	TGTGCCAGCAGTATCCAAAGCTACGAGCAGTACTTC	CASSIQSYEQYF
once	TRBV19	13	TRBJ2-1	NA	TGTGCCAGTAGTCCAATCCAGGGCAATGAGCAGTTCTTC	CASSPIQGNEQFF
NA	TRBV6-5	15	TRBJ2-7	NA	TGTGCCAGCAGTTGGGCTGTTGGCAGTTCCTACGAGCAGTACTTC	CASSWAVGSSYEQYF
once	TRBV19	15	TRBJ2-5	TRBD2	TGTGCCAGTAGTACCGGGACTAGCAAAGGCGAGACCCAGTACTTC	CASSTGTSKGETQYF
NA	TRBV28	16	TRBJ2-2	NA	TGTGCCAGCAGTTTAGGAGGCTTTCCGAACACCGGGGAGCTGTTTTTT	CASSLGGFPNTGELFF
NA	TRBV5-6	14	TRBJ1-1	NA	TGTGCCAGCAGCTTGGCATCGGCGAACACTGAAGCTTTCTTT	CASSLASANTEAFF
NA	TRBV5-8	15	TRBJ2-1	NA	TGTGCCAGCAGCTTGGTGCCAGGAGGCGTCCATGAGCAGTTCTTC	CASSLVPGGVHEQFF
NA	TRBV5-1	11	TRBJ2-7	NA	TGCGCCAGCAGCCTGACGACAGAGCAGTACTTC	CASSLTTEQYF
NA	TRBV5-8	15	TRBJ2-3	TRBD1	TGTGCCAGCAGCCTGGACAGGGGTAGCACAGATACGCAGTATTTT	CASSLDRGSTDTQYF
NA	TRBV5-1	14	TRBJ1-4	NA	TGCGCCAGCGGGGGGGGCGTTCCCCATGAAAAACTGTTTTTT	CASGGGVPHEKLFF
NA	TRBV14	14	TRBJ2-7	NA	TGTGCCAGCAGCGTGGCAGGTTCTCCCTACGAGCAGTACTTC	CASSVAGSPYEQYF
NA	TRBV18	15	TRBJ2-7	NA	TGTGCCAGCTCACCCCCTGGACCGAACAAATACGAGCAGTACTTC	CASSPPGPNKYEQYF
few	TRBV5-6	15	TRBJ2-3	NA	TGTGCCAGCAGCCCTTCGGGAGTGAGCACAGATACGCAGTATTTT	CASSPSGVSTDTQYF
NA	TRBV1	14	TRBJ2-5	NA	TGCACCAGCAGCCTAGACAGAGATCAAGAGACCCAGTACTTC	CTSSLDRDQETQYF